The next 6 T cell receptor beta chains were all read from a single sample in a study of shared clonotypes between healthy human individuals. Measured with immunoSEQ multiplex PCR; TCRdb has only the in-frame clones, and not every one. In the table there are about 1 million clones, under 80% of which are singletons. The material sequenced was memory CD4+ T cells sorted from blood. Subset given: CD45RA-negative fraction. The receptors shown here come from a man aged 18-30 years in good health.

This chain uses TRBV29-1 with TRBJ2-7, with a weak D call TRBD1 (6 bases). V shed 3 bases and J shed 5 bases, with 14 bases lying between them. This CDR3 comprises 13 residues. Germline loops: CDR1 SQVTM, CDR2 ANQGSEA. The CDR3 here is CSVDGQGWNEQYF. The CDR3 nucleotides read TGCAGCGTTGATGGGCAGGGGTGGAACGAGCAGTACTTC.

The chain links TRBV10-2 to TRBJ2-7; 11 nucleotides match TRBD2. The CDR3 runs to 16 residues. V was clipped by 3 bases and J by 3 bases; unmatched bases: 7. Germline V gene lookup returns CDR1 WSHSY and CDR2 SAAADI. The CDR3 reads CASSDIAGGSFYEQYF. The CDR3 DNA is TGCGCCAGCAGTGATATAGCGGGAGGGAGCTTCTACGAGCAGTACTTC.

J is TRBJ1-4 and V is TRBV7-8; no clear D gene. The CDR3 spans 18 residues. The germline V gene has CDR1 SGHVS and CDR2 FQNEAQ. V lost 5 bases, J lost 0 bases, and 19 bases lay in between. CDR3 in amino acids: CASSPTARAPTTNEKLFF. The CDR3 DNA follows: TGTGCCAGCAGCCCTACCGCCCGTGCACCAACAACTAATGAAAAACTGTTTTTT.

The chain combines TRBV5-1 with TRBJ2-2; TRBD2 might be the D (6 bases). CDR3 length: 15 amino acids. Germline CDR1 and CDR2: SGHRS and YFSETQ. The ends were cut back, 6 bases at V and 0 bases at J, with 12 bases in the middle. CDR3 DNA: TGCGCCAGCAACCCCCGGGGGACGAACACCGGGGAGCTGTTTTTT. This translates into CASNPRGTNTGELFF.

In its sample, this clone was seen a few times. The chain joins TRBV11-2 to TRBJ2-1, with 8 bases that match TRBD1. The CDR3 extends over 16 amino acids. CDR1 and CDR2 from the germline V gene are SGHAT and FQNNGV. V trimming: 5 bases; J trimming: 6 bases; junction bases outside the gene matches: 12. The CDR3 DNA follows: TGTGCCAGCAGCCACCGGACAGGGCCAACCTTCAATGAGCAGTTCTTC. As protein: CASSHRTGPTFNEQFF.

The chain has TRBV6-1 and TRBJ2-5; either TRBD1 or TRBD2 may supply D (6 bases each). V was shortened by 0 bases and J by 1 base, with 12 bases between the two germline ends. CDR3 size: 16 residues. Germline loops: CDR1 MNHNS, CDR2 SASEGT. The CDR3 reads CASSEALGGGQETQYF. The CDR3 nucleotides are TGTGCCAGCAGTGAAGCGCTCGGGGGCGGCCAAGAGACCCAGTACTTC.